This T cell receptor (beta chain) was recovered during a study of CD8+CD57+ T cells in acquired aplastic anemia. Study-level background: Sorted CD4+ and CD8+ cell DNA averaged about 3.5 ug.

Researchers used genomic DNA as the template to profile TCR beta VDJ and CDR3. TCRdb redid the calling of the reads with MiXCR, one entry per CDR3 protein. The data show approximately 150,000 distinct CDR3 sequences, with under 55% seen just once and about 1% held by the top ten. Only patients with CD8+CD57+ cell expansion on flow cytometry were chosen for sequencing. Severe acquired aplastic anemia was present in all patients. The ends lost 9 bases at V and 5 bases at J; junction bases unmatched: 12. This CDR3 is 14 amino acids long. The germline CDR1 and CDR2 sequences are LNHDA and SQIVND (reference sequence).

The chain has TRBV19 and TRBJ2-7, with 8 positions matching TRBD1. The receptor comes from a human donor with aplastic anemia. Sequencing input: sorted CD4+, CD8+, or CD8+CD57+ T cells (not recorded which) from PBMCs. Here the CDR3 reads CASSSRQGHDEQYF. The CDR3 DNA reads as TGTGCCAGCAGCTCCCGACAGGGGCACGACGAGCAGTACTTC.